Sequencing of this T cell receptor beta chain was carried out in a study of CD8 T cells in ankylosing spondylitis. Note on this clonotype: Its cognate antigen is unknown.

This CDR3 has 13 residues. Germline CDR1 is DFQATT and CDR2 is SNEGSKA (reference sequence). The V and J ends lost 1 base and 4 bases respectively, with 9 bases between them. TCRdb analysed the 5' RACE reads with MiXCR anew, one entry per CDR3 protein. The sample has a few hundred thousand distinct CDR3 sequences; approximately 24% are singletons. Overall study findings and caveats: Some motif variants were previously reported in reactive arthritis synovial fluid and blood. Reports say disease-linked clones showed up significantly more in matched ankylosing spondylitis synovial fluid.

This chain uses TRBV20-1 with TRBJ2-3; D ambiguous. The sequence was obtained from a male donor with ankylosing spondylitis or in good health (not recorded which). Sequenced material: blood, either unsorted or a sorted T cell fraction (not recorded which). The CDR3 DNA reads as TGCAGTGCTAGAGTAGATAGTCCAGATACGCAGTATTTT. This encodes CSARVDSPDTQYF.